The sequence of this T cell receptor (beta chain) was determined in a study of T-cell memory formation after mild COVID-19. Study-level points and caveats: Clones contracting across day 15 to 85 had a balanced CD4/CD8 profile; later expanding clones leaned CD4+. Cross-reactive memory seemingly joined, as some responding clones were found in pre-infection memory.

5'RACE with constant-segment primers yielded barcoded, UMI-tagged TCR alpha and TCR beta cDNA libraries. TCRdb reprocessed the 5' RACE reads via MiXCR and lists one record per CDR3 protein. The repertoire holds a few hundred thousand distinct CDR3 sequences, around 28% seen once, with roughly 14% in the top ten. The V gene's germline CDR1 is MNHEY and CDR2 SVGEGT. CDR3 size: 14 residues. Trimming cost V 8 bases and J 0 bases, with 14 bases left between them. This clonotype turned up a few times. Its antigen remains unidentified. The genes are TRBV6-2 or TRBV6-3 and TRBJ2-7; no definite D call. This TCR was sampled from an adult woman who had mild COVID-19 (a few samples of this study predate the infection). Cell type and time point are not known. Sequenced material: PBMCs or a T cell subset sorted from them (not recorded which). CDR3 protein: CASSSPSDSYEQYF. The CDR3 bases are TGTGCCAGCTCCTCCCCAAGCGACTCCTACGAGCAGTACTTC.